This T cell receptor (beta chain) appears in the sequencing data of a study of blood T cell repertoires in COVID-19. The germline CDR1 and CDR2 sequences are MDHEN and SYDVKM. This CDR3 contains 15 residues. V lost 2 bases and J 0 bases, leaving 11 bases between the germline ends. Clones were sequenced by immunoSEQ multiplex PCR, and TCRdb holds only the in-frame ones, with some missing. The data show hundreds of thousands of clones, 70% to 90% seen once. The sequenced material came from peripheral blood. The TCR sequence derives from a woman aged 25 to 39 who had recovered from COVID-19. This chain links TRBV28 with TRBJ2-7, with a weak D call TRBD2 (6 bases). This chain's CDR3 is CASSLGGQASYEQYF. The CDR3 coding sequence is TGTGCCAGCAGTTTAGGAGGGCAGGCCTCCTACGAGCAGTACTTC.